This T cell receptor beta chain is drawn from a study of beta chain features in type 1 diabetes (dated by TCRdb to 2016 to 2019). Regarding the complete study: Mean age, gender distribution, total cell number and subset yield were not different between patients and healthy donors. A total of some 100,000,000 sorted cells were examined across all samples, and the number of cells per subset was strongly correlated with RNA yield. Naive and central memory subsets were obtained from all 30 or so donors, but regulatory and stem cell-like memory subsets were isolated from only 8 patients and roughly 8 healthy donors. The study compared the TCRB repertoires of sorted circulating CD4+ T cell subsets in recently diagnosed type 1 diabetes patients with those in matched healthy donors. The research as a whole found: Shorter templates might be favored by PCR, yet because patient and control samples were amplified and corrected together, any such skew would affect both groups equally. At VDJ recombination sites, patients with type 1 diabetes made fewer insertions and deleted more nucleotides, a pattern implying thymic rearrangement abnormalities. Because cDNA was sequenced instead of genomic DNA, activated cells with high expression could be over-represented, although the groups did not differ in activation or CD3 levels. HLA sub-analyses involved small numbers of individuals, so any influence of HLA type on TCRB rearrangement remained unresolved. Naive, central memory and regulatory TCRB repertoires appeared to be more alike among patients than among healthy donors. In all four CD4+ subsets, TCRB CDR3 length was moderately but significantly shorter in type 1 diabetes patients.

Each donor gave one peripheral blood draw, averaging approximately 120 mL, which was collected into heparinised tubes. Naive, central memory, regulatory and stem cell-like memory CD4+ T cells were sorted on a BD FACSAria II using a panel including CD45RO, CCR7, CD25, CD127, CD95 and CD27. A purity above 98% was achieved for all sorted populations. PBMCs were isolated right away by Lymphoprep density gradient centrifugation and were stained directly, without culture. So that batch effects would be minimized, each experiment stained and sorted samples in pairs, pairing one healthy donor with one patient. This clone was seen a few times. Its antigen specificity is not known. One base away there is no much larger clone; base qualities are not given. The entire isolated RNA was reverse transcribed using the High Capacity cDNA Reverse Transcription Kit, and thus expressed TCRB transcripts were sequenced. Naive, central memory and regulatory T cell samples underwent deep immunoSEQ sequencing, averaging about 3.57 million total reads per sample. Sorted cells were lysed in RLT buffer, and RNA was extracted using DNase-treated RNeasy Micro or Mini kits according to cell number. Each cell subset was processed separately to prevent cross-contamination, with patient and healthy donor samples processed together. The immunoSEQ multiplex PCR was used to amplify TCRB sequences from cDNA, yielding 87-bp fragments that span the CDR3 region. The amplicons were sequenced using the Illumina HiSeq platform. In the authors' own workflow: PCR bias was corrected computationally using synthetic template baselines, and reads within Hamming distance 2 were collapsed, with unmergeable singletons discarded. Reads were aligned against IMGT to assign V, D and J genes, CDR3 length and insertions or deletions at six rearrangement sites. Within each subset, clonotype counts were normalized to sorted cell number, after which true diversity and Gini coefficients were computed with the tcR R package. Repertoire sharing was quantified using the overlap coefficient calculated on TCRB nucleotide sequences. As a proxy for the pre-selection repertoire, out-of-frame TCRB sequences from naive cells were analyzed. In TCRdb, the immuneACCESS table is reduced to in-frame sequences with V and J assigned. These tables do not hold every clone; where another copy was compared, an unresolved V gene accounts for under half, and the others remain unexplained. V, J and clone size derive from that table, while D and trimming were established from the DNA sequence. The sample yields a few hundred thousand clones; roughly 12% were counted once. The biggest ten clones account for approximately 0.015% of the sample.

The CDR3, cysteine through phenylalanine, is 15 amino acids long. Just the 45-base CDR3 DNA is kept, in frame starting at base 1. V sheds 3 bases and J sheds 7 bases, leaving 18 bases between their ends. The germline V gene (reference sequence) provides CDR1 MNHNY and CDR2 SVGAGI. The chain couples TRBV6-6 to TRBJ2-5, with TRBD2 perhaps the D gene, on 6 matching bases. The source of this sequence is a man aged 18 to 35 in good health. Sample: naive CD4+ T cells from blood. This specimen's cell subset or site label, interpreted: true naive CD4+ T cells. The nucleotide sequence reads TGTGCCAGCAGTTATTTGGGGGGAGAGAGAGGGACCCAGTACTTC. The encoded protein is CASSYLGGERGTQYF.